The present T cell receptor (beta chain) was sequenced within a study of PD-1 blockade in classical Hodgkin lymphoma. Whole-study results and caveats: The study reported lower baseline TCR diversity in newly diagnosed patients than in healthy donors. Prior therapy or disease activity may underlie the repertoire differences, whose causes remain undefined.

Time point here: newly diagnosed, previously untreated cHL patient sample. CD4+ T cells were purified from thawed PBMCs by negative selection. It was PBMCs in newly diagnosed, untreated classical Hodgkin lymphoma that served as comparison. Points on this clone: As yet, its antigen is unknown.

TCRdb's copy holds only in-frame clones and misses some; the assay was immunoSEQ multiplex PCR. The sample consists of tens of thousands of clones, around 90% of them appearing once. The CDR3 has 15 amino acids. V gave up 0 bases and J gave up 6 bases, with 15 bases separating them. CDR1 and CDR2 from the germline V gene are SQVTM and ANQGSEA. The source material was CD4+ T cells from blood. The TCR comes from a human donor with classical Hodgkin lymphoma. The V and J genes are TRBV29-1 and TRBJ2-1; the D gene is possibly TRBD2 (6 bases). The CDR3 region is CSVEDRRGIVNEQFF. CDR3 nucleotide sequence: TGCAGCGTTGAAGATCGTCGGGGGATAGTCAATGAGCAGTTCTTC.